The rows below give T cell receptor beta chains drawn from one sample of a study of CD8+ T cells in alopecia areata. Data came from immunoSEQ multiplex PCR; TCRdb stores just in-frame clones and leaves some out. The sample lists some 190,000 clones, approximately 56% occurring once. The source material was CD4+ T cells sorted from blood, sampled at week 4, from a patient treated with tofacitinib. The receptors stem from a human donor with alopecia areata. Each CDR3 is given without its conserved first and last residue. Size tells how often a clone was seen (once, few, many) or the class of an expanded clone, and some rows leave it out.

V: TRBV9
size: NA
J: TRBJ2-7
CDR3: ASSAGQVASYEQY

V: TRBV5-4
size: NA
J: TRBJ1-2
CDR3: ASSPGGTSYGYT

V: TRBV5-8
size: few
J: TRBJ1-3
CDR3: ASSPGSEHTIY

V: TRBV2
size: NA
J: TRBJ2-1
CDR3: ATSGQLSYNEQF

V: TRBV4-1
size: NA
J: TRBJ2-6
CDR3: ASSQVSSGSSGGANVLT

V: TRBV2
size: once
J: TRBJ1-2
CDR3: ASTQGRGAYGYT

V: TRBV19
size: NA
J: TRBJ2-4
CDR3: ASSIGRESISRY

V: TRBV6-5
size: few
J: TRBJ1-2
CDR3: ASSYSGGRGVIGYT

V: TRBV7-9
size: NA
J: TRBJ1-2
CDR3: ASSLGYGVLNYGYT

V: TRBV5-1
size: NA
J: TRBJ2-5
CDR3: ASSLGLQETQY

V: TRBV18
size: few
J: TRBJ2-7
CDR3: ASSPQQATYEQY

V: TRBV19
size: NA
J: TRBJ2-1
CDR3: ASSASTFLNEQF

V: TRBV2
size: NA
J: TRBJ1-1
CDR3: ASSLTRGPNTEAF

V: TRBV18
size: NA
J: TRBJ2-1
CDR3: ASSPVAGGPYNEQF

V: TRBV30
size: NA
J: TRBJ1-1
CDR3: AWSEGARRGMNTEAF

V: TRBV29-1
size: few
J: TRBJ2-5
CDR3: SVKPGETQY

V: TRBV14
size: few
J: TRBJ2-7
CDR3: ASSFRDWNHEQY

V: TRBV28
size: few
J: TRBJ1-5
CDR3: ASSKQGYQPQH

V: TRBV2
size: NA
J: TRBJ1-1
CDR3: ASPGQTNTEAF

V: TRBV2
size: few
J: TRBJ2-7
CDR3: ASSEAPSSQEQY

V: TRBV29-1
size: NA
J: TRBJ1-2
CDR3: SVDKGGNYGYT

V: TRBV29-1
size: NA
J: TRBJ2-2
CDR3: SVSSGSNGELF

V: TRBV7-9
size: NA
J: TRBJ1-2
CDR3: ASSHSSGAGYT

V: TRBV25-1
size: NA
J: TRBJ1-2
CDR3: ASSEQGYGYT

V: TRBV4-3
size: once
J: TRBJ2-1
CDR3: ASSQDPAGQQF